The 16 T cell receptor beta chains below come from one sample, sequenced in a study of blood T cell repertoires in COVID-19. Here immunoSEQ multiplex PCR was the method, and the copy in TCRdb shows in-frame clones only, minus some. In the table there are about 270,000 clones, 88% of which are singletons. Sequenced material: PBMCs or T cells enriched from blood (not recorded which). The receptors were sampled from a woman in her thirties who had recovered from COVID-19.

In DNA, the CDR3 is TGTGCCAGCAGTTTATACCCGGGACAGGAGTACTTC. Translation: CASSLYPGQEYF. The chain recombines TRBV27 with TRBJ2-7; the match to TRBD1 covers 8 bases. Germline V lookup: CDR1 MNHEY, CDR2 SMNVEV (reference sequence). The CDR3 spans 12 residues. J lost 11 bases, V lost 1 base, and 4 bases had no gene match.

This rearrangement joins TRBV9 to TRBJ2-1; TRBD1 is a possible D gene (6 bases). Germline CDR1 and CDR2: SGDLS and YYNGEE. The CDR3 sequence is 13 residues long. Trimming removed 0 bases from V and 6 bases from J, with 7 bases in between. In DNA, the CDR3 is TGTGCCAGCAGCGTAGGAGGGGGCAATGAGCAGTTCTTC. It codes for CASSVGGGNEQFF.

This chain joins TRBV9 and TRBJ2-3, with TRBD1 as a possible D gene (6 bases). The CDR3 is made up of 17 amino acids. CDR1 SGDLS and CDR2 YYNGEE come from the germline V gene. V was cut by 3 bases and J by 2 bases, with 19 bases left in between. CDR3 region: CASSGRQDLHPTDTQYF. CDR3 in DNA: TGTGCCAGCAGCGGACGACAGGACCTGCACCCCACAGATACGCAGTATTTT.

The gene calls are TRBV2 and TRBJ2-3; perhaps TRBD2 as D (5 bases). CDR1 and CDR2 from the germline V gene are SNHLY and FYNNEI. This CDR3 spans 13 amino acids. V lost 10 bases and J 1 base, leaving 12 bases between the germline ends. The CDR3 sequence is CATLQRGTDTQYF. The CDR3 nucleotides read TGTGCCACCCTCCAGAGGGGCACAGATACGCAGTATTTT.

The V gene is TRBV7-2, the J gene TRBJ1-3, with D tentatively TRBD1 (5 bases). Trimming cost V 5 bases and J 0 bases, with 11 bases left between them. The germline V gene encodes CDR1 SGHTA and CDR2 FQGNSA. The CDR3 length is 15 residues. The CDR3 loop is CASSPRTFSGNTIYF. As DNA, the CDR3 is TGTGCCAGCAGCCCGCGGACATTCTCTGGAAACACCATATATTTT.

The chain recombines TRBV29-1 with TRBJ2-5; the match to TRBD2 covers 13 bases. V was clipped by 3 bases and J by 4 bases; unmatched bases: 5. Germline V gene sequence: CDR1 SQVTM, CDR2 ANQGSEA. CDR3 length equals 15 residues. The CDR3 bases are TGCAGCGTTGATACTAGCGGGAGGGCAGGAGAGACCCAGTACTTC. This sequence encodes CSVDTSGRAGETQYF.

This clone was counted once. The gene calls are TRBV5-1 and TRBJ2-2, with D uncertain. The germline V gene has CDR1 SGHRS and CDR2 YFSETQ. CDR3 length equals 15 residues. The V and J ends lost 4 bases and 0 bases respectively, with 10 bases between them. This chain's CDR3 is CASSVDTANTGELFF. The CDR3 DNA is TGCGCCAGCAGCGTAGACACCGCGAACACCGGGGAGCTGTTTTTT.

The rearrangement links TRBV7-9 to TRBJ1-2; D not certain. The CDR3 loop spans 14 amino acids. Germline CDR1 reads SEHNR; CDR2 reads FQNEAQ (reference sequence). With 5 bases removed from V and 5 bases from J, the gap between germline ends came to 15 bases. CDR3 sequence: CASSRRVNPYGYTF. The CDR3 DNA reads TGTGCCAGCAGCCGCCGAGTGAATCCTTATGGCTACACCTTC.

The chain carries TRBV24-1 and TRBJ1-5; D not certain. Looked up from germline, CDR1 is KGHDR and CDR2 is SFDVKD. The CDR3 runs 16 residues. The V and J ends lost 1 base and 0 bases respectively, with 9 bases between them. The CDR3 region is CATSDFRGNSNQPQHF. CDR3 nucleotide sequence: TGTGCCACCAGTGATTTTCGAGGAAATAGCAATCAGCCCCAGCATTTT.

In DNA form, the CDR3 reads TGTGCCAGTAGTCCTACCGGGAGCGGAAGACTCAATCAGCCCCAGCATTTT. This translates into CASSPTGSGRLNQPQHF. The chain has TRBV19 and TRBJ1-5; D is undetermined. Germline CDR1 LNHDA, CDR2 SQIVND (reference sequence). The length of the CDR3 is 17 residues. V lost 5 bases and J 3 bases, leaving 20 bases between the germline ends.

This clone was seen a few times. CDR3 residues: CASSQGGLERDEQYF. CDR3 nucleotides: TGCGCCAGCAGCCAAGGTGGGTTGGAGCGAGACGAGCAGTACTTC. The chain employs TRBV4-1 and TRBJ2-7; D call uncertain. V lost 1 base and J 5 bases, leaving 15 bases between the germline ends. Germline V gene data show CDR1 as MGHRA and CDR2 as YSYEKL. CDR3 length: 15 amino acids.

The gene calls are TRBV9 and TRBJ2-1; a possible D gene is TRBD2 (6 bases). CDR3 size: 17 residues. Trimming took off 3 bases at V and 1 base at J, with 17 bases between the two ends. Germline values: CDR1 SGDLS, CDR2 YYNGEE. CDR3 protein: CASSETSRPSSYNEQFF. In DNA, the CDR3 is TGTGCCAGCAGCGAGACTAGTAGGCCGAGTTCCTACAATGAGCAGTTCTTC.

The rearrangement uses TRBV7-9 and TRBJ1-3; D gene uncertain. Trimming took off 5 bases at V and 7 bases at J, with 12 bases between the two ends. Germline V lookup: CDR1 SEHNR, CDR2 FQNEAQ (reference sequence). The CDR3 runs 13 residues. The CDR3 reads CASSLGRGNTIYF. For the CDR3, the DNA is TGTGCCAGCAGCCTAGGACGAGGGAACACCATATATTTT.

This chain connects TRBV28 to TRBJ1-1; D is possibly TRBD1 (5 bases). This CDR3 region has 14 residues. V was shortened by 8 bases and J by 1 base, with 14 bases between the two germline ends. The germline CDR1 and CDR2 sequences are MDHEN and SYDVKM. The CDR3 loop reads CASGNYRGNTEAFF. The CDR3 region has the DNA TGTGCCAGCGGAAATTATAGGGGGAACACTGAAGCTTTCTTT.

The rearrangement uses TRBV27 and TRBJ2-1, with 12 nucleotides matching TRBD2. The germline V gene encodes CDR1 MNHEY and CDR2 SMNVEV (reference sequence). The trim removed 7 bases at V and 0 bases at J, leaving 7 bases unmatched. The CDR3 extends over 17 amino acids. Here the CDR3 reads CASKRLAGGPSYNEQFF. The CDR3 nucleotides are TGTGCCAGCAAGCGGCTAGCGGGAGGGCCCTCCTACAATGAGCAGTTCTTC.

This clone appeared once. Compared with germline, one end of the junction differs, possibly owing to a read error. The CDR3 region is CASSYSGTGGSPLHF. CDR3 DNA sequence: TGTGCCAGCAGCTACTCCGGGACTGGGGGTTCACCCCTCCACTTT. The gene calls are TRBV6-5 and TRBJ1-6, with TRBD1 as a possible D gene (5 bases). The germline CDR1 and CDR2 sequences are MNHEY and SVGAGI. This CDR3 contains 15 residues.